Below, one TCR beta chain is given with its context. Its antigen is unidentified. The sample belongs to a study of T cell responses to AZD1222 COVID-19 vaccine. Study-wide results and limits: Baseline seropositivity characterized only a handful of AZD1222 recipients. Targets within unmutated variant regions were reportedly found for nearly half of spike-specific TCRs.

Second-dose timings of about 4 or about 12 weeks were pooled. This CDR3 has 16 amino acids. Trimming cost V 4 bases and J 5 bases, with 19 bases left between them. Germline-derived CDR1 and CDR2 are SGHTA and FQGNSA. The table came from immunoSEQ multiplex PCR; TCRdb's copy has only in-frame clones and leaves some out. Among 100,000 or so clones listed, about 87% were seen once. This clonotype was obtained from an adult who received the AZD1222 COVID-19 vaccine. The sequencing here drew on peripheral blood, taken 28 days after the second AZD1222 dose. This sequence joins TRBV7-2 and TRBJ2-3; maybe TRBD2 (7 bases). This chain's CDR3 is CASSYRGRGPVDTQYF. In nucleotides, the CDR3 is TGTGCCAGCAGCTACCGAGGGCGGGGGCCAGTAGATACGCAGTATTTT.